This T cell receptor (beta chain) was sequenced during a study of naive and memory T cell subsets. Study outcomes and limitations: Especially in CD8 cells, naive repertoires contained a few larger clonotypes, possibly CD45RA-re-expressing memory cells.

Notes on this clonotype: Its matching antigen is unknown.

An equimolar mix of two oligonucleotides served as the beta constant-region primer for TRBC1 and TRBC2. Nested alpha and beta constant-region primers with the SP2 primer drove four PCR rounds on ligated cDNA. TCRdb ran MiXCR on the UMI-ligation and nested PCR reads and lists one entry per CDR3 protein. The data contain about 90,000 distinct CDR3 sequences, roughly 12% of them seen just once; the ten biggest clones take up more than 0.13%. This receptor was taken from a human donor in good health. Sample: naive CD4+ T cells from blood.

The CDR3 protein is CASRRGASGNTIYF. Here the CDR3 DNA reads TGTGCCAGCCGCCGCGGGGCCTCTGGAAACACCATATATTTT. The J gene is TRBJ1-3, the V gene TRBV12-3 or TRBV12-4; D possibly corresponds to TRBD1 (5 bases). The CDR3 covers 14 residues. Trimming stripped 8 bases from V and 0 bases from J, with 11 bases between.